Sequencing of this T cell receptor beta chain was carried out in a study of beta chain features in type 1 diabetes. Study context: Age, gender and cell yields were alike across patients and healthy donors. Whole-study results and caveats: TCRB CDR3s were moderately but significantly shorter in Type 1 diabetes patients in all four CD4+ subsets. The study found fewer insertions and more deletions at VDJ junctions in type 1 diabetes patients.

This clone was detected only a few times. Its antigen is as yet unknown. Each donor gave one heparinised blood draw averaging about 110 mL. Expressed TCRB transcripts were sequenced because the isolated RNA had all been reverse transcribed beforehand. Clones were sequenced by immunoSEQ multiplex PCR, and TCRdb holds only the in-frame ones, with some missing. The table shows fewer than 400,000 clones, with roughly a tenth occurring only once. The receptor was isolated from a young man with type 1 diabetes. The sample comprised central memory CD4+ T cells from blood.

CDR3 DNA: TGTGCCAGCTCCCCCTATCTAGACAGGGGGGTCACCGGGGAGCTGTTTTTT. It yields the protein CASSPYLDRGVTGELFF. This chain connects TRBV19 to TRBJ2-2, with 9 bases that match TRBD1. V dropped 9 bases and J dropped 4; count of bases not matched to a gene: 15. The CDR3 loop spans 17 amino acids. CDR1 is LNHDA, CDR2 SQIVND, per germline (reference sequence).